The next 2 T cell receptor beta chains were all read from a single sample in a study of blood T cell repertoires in COVID-19. The table came from immunoSEQ multiplex PCR; TCRdb's copy has only in-frame clones and leaves some out. Altogether about 190,000 clones are present, 80% being singletons, with the ten largest covering approximately 6.9%. Source material: peripheral blood. The receptors stem from a man in his 60s with acute or convalescent COVID-19.

The chain links TRBV5-8 to TRBJ2-5; a possible D gene is TRBD1 (5 bases). V was clipped by 4 bases and J by 1 base, with 14 bases between them. Germline CDR1 SGHTS, CDR2 YDEGEE. The CDR3 length is 15 residues. In nucleotides, the CDR3 is TGTGCCAGCAGCCCTAGACAGATGCCCCAAGAGACCCAGTACTTC. Translating gives CASSPRQMPQETQYF.

V and J are TRBV25-1 and TRBJ1-5; 7 bases agree with TRBD1. The CDR3 spans 16 residues. Germline CDR1 reads MGHDK; CDR2 reads SYGVNS. V shed 3 bases and J 1 base; nucleotides not matched to a gene: 6. The CDR3, as DNA: TGTGCCAGCAGTGAGTCCGGGACAGAAAGCAATCAGCCCCAGCATTTT. It specifies CASSESGTESNQPQHF.